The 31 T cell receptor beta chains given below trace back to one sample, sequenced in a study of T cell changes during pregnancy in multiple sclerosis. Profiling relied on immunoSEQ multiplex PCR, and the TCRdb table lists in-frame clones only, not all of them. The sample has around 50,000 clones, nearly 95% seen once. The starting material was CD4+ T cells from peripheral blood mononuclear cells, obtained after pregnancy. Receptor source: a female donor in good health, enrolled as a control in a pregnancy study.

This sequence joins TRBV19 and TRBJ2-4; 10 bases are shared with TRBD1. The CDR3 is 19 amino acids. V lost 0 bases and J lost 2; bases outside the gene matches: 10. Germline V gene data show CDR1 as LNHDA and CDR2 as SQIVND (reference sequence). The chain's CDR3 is CASSIDSWGQGLSKNIQYF. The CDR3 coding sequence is TGTGCCAGTAGTATAGATTCGTGGGGACAGGGGCTGTCCAAAAACATTCAGTACTTC.

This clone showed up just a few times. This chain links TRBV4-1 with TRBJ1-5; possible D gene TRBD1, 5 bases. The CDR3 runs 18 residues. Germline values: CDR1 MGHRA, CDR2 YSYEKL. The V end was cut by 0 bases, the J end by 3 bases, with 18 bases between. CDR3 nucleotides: TGCGCCAGCAGCCAAGATATGGGGCTCCGTAACCTCAATCAGCCCCAGCATTTT. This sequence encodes CASSQDMGLRNLNQPQHF.

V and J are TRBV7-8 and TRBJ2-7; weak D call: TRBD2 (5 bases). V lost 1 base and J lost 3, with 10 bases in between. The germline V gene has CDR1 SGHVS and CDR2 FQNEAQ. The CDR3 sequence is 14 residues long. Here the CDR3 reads CASSLGRTDYEQYF. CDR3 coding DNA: TGTGCCAGCAGCTTAGGGCGGACTGACTACGAGCAGTACTTC.

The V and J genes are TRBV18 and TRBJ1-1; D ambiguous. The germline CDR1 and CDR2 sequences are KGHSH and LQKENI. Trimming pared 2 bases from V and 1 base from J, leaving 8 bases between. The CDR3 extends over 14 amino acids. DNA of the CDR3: TGTGCCAGCTCACCAATTGCGGAGAACACTGAAGCTTTCTTT. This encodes CASSPIAENTEAFF.

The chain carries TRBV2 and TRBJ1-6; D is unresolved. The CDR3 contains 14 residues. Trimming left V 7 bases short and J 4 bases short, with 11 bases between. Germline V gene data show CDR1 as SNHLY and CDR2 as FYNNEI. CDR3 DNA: TGTGCCAGCACGCCGACGGGGTATAATTCACCCCTCCACTTT. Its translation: CASTPTGYNSPLHF.

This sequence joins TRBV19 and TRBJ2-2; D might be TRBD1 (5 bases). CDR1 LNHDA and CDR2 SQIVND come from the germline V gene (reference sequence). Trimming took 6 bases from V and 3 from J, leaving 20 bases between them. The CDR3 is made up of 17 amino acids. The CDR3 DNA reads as TGTGCCAGTAGACATTTCCAGGCAGGGTGGGACACCGGGGAGCTGTTTTTT. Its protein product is CASRHFQAGWDTGELFF.

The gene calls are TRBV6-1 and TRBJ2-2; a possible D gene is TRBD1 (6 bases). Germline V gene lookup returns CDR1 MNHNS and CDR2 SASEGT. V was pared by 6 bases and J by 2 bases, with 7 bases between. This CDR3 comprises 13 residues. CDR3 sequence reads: CASRQGNTGELFF. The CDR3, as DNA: TGTGCCAGCAGACAGGGAAACACCGGGGAGCTGTTTTTT.

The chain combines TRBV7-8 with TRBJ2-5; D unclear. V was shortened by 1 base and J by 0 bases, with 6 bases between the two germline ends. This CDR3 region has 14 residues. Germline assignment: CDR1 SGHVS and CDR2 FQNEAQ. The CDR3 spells CASSLGSNQETQYF. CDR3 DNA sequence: TGTGCCAGCAGCTTAGGTAGCAACCAAGAGACCCAGTACTTC. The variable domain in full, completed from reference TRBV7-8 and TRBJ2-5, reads GAGVSQSPRYKVAKRGQDVALRCDPISGHVSLFWYQQALGQGPEFLTYFQNEAQLDKSGLPSDRFFAERPEGSVSTLKIQRTQQEDSAVYLCASSLGSNQETQYFGPGTRLLVL.

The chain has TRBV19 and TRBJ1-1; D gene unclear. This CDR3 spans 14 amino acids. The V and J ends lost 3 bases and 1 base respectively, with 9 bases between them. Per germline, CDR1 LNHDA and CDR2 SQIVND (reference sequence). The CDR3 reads CASSMGIGNTEAFF. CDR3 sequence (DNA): TGTGCCAGTAGTATGGGCATCGGGAACACTGAAGCTTTCTTT.

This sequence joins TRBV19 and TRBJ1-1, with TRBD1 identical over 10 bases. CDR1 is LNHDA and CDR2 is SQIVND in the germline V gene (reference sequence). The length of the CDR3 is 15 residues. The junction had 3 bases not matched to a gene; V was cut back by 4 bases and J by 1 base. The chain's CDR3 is CASSTRTGGNTEAFF. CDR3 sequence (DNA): TGTGCCAGTAGTACCAGGACAGGGGGGAACACTGAAGCTTTCTTT.

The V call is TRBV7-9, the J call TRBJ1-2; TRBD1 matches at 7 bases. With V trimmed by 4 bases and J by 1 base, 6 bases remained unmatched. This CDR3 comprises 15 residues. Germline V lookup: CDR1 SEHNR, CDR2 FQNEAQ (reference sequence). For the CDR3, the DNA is TGTGCCAGCAGCTCAGCGACAGGGTTTAACTATGGCTACACCTTC. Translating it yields CASSSATGFNYGYTF.

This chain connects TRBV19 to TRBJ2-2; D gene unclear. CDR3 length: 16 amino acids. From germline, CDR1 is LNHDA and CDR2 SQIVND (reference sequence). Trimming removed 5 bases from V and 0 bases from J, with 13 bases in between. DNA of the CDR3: TGTGCCAGTAGTTTGGAGAGAGGAACGAACACCGGGGAGCTGTTTTTT. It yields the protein CASSLERGTNTGELFF.

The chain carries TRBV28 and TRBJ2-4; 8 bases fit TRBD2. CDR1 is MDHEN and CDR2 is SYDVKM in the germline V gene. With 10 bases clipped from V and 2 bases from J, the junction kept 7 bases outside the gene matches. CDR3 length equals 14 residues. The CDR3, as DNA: TGTGCCACTTGTCCGGGAGGGTCCAAAAACATTCAGTACTTC. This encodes CATCPGGSKNIQYF. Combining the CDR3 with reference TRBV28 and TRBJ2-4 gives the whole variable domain DVKVTQSSRYLVKRTGEKVFLECVQDMDHENMFWYRQDPGLGLRLIYFSYDVKMKEKGDIPEGYSVSREKKERFSLILESASTNQTSMYLCATCPGGSKNIQYFGAGTRLSVL.

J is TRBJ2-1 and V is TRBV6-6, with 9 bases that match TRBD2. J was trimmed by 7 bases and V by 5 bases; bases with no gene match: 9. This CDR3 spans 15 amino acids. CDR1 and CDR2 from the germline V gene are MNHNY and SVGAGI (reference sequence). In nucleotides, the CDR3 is TGTGCCAGCAGTCCGATAGCGGGAGTGACTAATGAGCAGTTCTTC. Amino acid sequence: CASSPIAGVTNEQFF.

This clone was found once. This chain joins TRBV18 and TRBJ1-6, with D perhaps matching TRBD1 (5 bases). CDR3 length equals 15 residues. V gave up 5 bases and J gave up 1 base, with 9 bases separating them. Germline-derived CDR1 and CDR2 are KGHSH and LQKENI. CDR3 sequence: CASSTRGSYNSPLHF. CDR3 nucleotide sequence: TGTGCCAGCTCAACCCGGGGGTCCTATAATTCACCCCTCCACTTT.

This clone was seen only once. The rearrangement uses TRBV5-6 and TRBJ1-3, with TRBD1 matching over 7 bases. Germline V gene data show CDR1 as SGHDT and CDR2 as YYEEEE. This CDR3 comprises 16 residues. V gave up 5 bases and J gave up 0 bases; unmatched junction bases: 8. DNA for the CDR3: TGTGCCAGCAGTCAGGTGGACAGGAGCTCTGGAAACACCATATATTTT. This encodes CASSQVDRSSGNTIYF.

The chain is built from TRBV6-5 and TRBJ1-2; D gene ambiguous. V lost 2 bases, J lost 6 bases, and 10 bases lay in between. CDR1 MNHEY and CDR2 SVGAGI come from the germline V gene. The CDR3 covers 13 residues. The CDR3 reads CASSYRQFDGYTF. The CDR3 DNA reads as TGTGCCAGCAGTTACCGCCAGTTCGATGGCTACACCTTC.

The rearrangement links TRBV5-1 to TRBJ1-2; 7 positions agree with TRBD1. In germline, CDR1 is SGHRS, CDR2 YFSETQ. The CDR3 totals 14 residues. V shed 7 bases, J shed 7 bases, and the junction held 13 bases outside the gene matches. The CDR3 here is CASATNDRVGGYTF. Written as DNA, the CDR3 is TGCGCCAGCGCGACTAATGACAGGGTGGGTGGCTACACCTTC.

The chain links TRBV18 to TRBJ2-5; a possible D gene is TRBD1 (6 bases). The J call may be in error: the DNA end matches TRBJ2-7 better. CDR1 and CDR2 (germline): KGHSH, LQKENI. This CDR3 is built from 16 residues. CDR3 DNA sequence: TGTGCCAGCTCACCCTTCCCGGTGACAGGAGGCTACGAGCAGTACTTC. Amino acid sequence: CASSPFPVTGGYEQYF.

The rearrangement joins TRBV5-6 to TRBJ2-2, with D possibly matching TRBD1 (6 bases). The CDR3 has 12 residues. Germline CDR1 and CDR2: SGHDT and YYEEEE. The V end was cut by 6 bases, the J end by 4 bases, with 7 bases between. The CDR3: CASIGGTGELFF. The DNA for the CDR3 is TGTGCCAGCATAGGGGGCACCGGGGAGCTGTTTTTT.

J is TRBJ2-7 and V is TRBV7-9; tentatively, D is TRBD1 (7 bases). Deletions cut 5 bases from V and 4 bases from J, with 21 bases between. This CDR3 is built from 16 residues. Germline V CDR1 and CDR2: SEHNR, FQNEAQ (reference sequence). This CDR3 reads CASSRGDRDSGYEQYF. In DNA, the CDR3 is TGTGCCAGCAGCAGGGGAGACCGGGACAGCGGGTACGAGCAGTACTTC.

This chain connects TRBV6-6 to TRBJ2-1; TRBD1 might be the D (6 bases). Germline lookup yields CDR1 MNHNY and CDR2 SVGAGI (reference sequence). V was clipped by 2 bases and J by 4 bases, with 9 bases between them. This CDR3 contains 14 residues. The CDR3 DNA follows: TGTGCCAGCAGTTACGCCGGACAGTACAATGAGCAGTTCTTC. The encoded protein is CASSYAGQYNEQFF.

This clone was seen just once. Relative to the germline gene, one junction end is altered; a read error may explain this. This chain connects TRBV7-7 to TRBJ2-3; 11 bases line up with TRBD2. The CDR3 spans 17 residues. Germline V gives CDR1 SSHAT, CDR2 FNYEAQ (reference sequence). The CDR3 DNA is TGTGCTAGCAGCTTAGCGGGAGGGCCCCCTTACACAGATACGCAGTATTTT. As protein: CASSLAGGPPYTDTQYF.

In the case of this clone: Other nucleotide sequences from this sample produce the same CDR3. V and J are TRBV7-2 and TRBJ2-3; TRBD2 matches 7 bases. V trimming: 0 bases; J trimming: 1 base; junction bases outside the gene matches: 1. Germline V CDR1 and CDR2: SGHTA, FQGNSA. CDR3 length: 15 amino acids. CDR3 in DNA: TGTGCCAGCAGCTTAGCGGCGGGGGGCACAGATACGCAGTATTTT. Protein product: CASSLAAGGTDTQYF.

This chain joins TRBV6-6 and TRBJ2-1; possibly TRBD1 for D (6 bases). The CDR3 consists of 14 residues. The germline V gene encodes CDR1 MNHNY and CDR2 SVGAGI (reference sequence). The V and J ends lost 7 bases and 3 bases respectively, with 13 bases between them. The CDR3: CASTITGLYNEQFF. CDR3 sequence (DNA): TGTGCCAGCACCATAACAGGGCTCTACAATGAGCAGTTCTTC.

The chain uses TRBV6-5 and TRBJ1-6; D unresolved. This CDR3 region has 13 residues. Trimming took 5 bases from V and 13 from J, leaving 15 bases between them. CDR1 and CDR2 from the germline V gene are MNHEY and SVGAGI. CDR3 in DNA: TGTGCCAGCAGTGAAGCGCGGGGATCCCCCCTCCACTTT. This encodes CASSEARGSPLHF.

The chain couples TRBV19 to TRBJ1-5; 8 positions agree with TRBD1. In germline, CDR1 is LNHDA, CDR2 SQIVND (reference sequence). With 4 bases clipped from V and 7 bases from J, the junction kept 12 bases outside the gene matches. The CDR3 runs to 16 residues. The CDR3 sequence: CASSTHDRGGGQPQHF. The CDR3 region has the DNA TGTGCCAGTAGTACCCACGACAGGGGAGGCGGGCAGCCCCAGCATTTT. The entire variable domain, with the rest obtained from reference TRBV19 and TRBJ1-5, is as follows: DGGITQSPKYLFRKEGQNVTLSCEQNLNHDAMYWYRQDPGQGLRLIYYSQIVNDFQKGDIAEGYSVSREKKESFPLTVTSAQKNPTAFYLCASSTHDRGGGQPQHFGDGTRLSIL.

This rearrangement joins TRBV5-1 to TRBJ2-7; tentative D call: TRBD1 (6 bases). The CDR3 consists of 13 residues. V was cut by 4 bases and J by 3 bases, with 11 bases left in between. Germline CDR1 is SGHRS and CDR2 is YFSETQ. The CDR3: CASSLGQNYEQYF. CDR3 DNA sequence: TGCGCCAGCAGCCTAGGACAGAACTACGAGCAGTACTTC.

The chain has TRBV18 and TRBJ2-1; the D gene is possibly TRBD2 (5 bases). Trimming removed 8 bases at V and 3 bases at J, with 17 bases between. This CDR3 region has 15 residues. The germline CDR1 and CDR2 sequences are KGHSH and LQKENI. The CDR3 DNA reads TGTGCCAGCCGACCCGGGGATTCGAACTACAATGAGCAGTTCTTC. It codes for CASRPGDSNYNEQFF.

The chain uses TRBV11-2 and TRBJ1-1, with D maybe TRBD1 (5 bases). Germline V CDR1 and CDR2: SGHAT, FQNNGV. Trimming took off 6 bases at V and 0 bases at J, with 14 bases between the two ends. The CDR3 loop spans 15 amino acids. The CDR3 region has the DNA TGTGCCAGCAGTCGCGTGACAGCCTTGAACACTGAAGCTTTCTTT. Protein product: CASSRVTALNTEAFF.

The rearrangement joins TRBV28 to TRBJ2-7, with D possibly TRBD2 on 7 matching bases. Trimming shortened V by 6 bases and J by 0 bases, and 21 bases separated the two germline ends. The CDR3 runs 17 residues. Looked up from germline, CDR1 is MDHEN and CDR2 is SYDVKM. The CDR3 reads CASSRLGGGVSSYEQYF. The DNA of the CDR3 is TGTGCCAGCAGCCGCTTAGGGGGGGGCGTATCCTCCTACGAGCAGTACTTC.